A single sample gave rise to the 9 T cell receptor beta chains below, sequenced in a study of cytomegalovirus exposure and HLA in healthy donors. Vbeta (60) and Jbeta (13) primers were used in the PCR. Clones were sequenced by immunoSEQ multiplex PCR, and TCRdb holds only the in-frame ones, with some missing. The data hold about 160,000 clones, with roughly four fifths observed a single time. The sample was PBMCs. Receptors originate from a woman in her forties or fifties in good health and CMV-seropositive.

Written as DNA, the CDR3 is TGTGCCAGCAGTTTGGGGGGGCCTCAGCCCCAGCATTTT. Translated, it gives CASSLGGPQPQHF. This chain connects TRBV27 to TRBJ1-5, with D tentatively TRBD1 (6 bases). This CDR3 spans 13 amino acids. The germline V and J ends were trimmed by 3 bases and 6 bases, with 9 bases remaining between them. CDR1 is MNHEY, CDR2 SMNVEV, per germline (reference sequence).

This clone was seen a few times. The CDR3 region is CASSQDPGTALAKNIQYF. CDR3 bases: TGCGCCAGCAGCCAAGACCCCGGGACAGCGCTAGCCAAAAACATTCAGTACTTC. V usage is TRBV4-1 and J usage is TRBJ2-4; TRBD1 agrees at 7 bases. Losses at the gene ends were 0 bases for V and 0 bases for J; bases not matched to a gene: 8. This CDR3 has 18 residues. The germline V gene has CDR1 MGHRA and CDR2 YSYEKL.

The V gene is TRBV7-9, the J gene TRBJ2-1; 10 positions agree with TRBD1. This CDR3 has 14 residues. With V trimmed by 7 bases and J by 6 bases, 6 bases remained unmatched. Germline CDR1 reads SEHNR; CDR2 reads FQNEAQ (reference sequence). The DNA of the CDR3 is TGTGCCAGCAAGGGACAGGGGTTGTTCAATGAGCAGTTCTTC. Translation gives CASKGQGLFNEQFF.

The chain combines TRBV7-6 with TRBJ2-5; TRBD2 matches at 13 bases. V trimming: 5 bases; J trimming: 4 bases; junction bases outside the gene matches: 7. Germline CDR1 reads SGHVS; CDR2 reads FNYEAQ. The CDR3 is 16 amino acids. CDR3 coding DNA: TGTGCCAGCAGCGGGGGGACTAGCGGGGTCGGAGAGACCCAGTACTTC. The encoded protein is CASSGGTSGVGETQYF.

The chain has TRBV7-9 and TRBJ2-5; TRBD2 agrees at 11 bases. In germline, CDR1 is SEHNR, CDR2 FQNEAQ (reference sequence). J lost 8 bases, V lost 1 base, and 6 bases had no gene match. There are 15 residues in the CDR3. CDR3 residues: CASSLVGTSGRTQYF. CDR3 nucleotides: TGTGCCAGCAGCTTAGTAGGGACTAGCGGAAGAACCCAGTACTTC.

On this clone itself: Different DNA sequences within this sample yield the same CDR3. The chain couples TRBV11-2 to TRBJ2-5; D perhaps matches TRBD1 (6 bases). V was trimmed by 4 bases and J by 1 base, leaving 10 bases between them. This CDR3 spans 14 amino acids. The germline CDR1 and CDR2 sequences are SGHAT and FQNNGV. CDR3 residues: CASSSMTGQETQYF. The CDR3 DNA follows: TGTGCCAGCAGCTCAATGACAGGCCAAGAGACCCAGTACTTC. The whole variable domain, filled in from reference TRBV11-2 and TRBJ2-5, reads EAGVAQSPRYKIIEKRQSVAFWCNPISGHATLYWYQQILGQGPKLLIQFQNNGVVDDSQLPKDRFSAERLKGVDSTLKIQPAKLEDSAVYLCASSSMTGQETQYFGPGTRLLVL.

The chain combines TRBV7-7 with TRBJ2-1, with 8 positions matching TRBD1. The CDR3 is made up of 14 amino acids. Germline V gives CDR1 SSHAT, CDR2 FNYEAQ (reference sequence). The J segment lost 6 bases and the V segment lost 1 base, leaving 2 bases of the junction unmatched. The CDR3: CASSLGTGSNEQFF. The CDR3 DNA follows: TGTGCCAGCAGCTTAGGGACAGGGAGCAATGAGCAGTTCTTC.

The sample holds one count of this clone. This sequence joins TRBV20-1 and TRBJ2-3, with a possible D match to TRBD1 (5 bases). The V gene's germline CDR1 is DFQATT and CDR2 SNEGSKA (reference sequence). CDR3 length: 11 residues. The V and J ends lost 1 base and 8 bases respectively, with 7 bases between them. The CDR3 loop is CSARGGGTQYF. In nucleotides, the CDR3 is TGCAGTGCTAGAGGGGGCGGTACGCAGTATTTT.

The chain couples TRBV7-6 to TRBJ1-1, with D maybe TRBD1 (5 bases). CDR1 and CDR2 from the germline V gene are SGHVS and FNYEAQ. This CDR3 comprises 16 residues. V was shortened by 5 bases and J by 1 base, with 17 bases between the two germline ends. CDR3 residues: CASSVNLGGSNTEAFF. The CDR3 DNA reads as TGTGCCAGCAGCGTTAACTTGGGGGGTTCGAACACTGAAGCTTTCTTT.